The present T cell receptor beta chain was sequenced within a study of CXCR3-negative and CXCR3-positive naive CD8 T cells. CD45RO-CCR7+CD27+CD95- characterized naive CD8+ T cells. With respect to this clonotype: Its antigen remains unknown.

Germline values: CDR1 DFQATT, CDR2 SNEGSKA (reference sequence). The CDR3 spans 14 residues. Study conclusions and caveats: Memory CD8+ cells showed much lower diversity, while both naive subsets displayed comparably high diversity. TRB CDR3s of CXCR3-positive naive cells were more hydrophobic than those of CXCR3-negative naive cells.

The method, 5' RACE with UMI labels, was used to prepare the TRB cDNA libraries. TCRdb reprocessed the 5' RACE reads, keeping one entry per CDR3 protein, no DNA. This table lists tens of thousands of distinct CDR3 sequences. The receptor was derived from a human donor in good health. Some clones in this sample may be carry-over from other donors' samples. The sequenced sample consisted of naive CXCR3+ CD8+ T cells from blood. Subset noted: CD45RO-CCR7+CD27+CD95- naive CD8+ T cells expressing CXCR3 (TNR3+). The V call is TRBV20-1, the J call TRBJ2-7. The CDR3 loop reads CSARSPTVDYEQYF.